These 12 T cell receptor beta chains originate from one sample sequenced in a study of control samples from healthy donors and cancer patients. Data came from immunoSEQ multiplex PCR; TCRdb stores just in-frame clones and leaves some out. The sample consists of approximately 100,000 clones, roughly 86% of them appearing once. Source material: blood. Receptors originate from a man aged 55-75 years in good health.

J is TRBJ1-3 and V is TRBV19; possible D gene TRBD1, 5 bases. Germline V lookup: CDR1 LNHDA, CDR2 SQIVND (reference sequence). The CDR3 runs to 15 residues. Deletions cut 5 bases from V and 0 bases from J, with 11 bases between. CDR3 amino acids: CASSPGLISGNTIYF. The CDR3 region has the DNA TGTGCCAGTAGTCCGGGACTGATCTCTGGAAACACCATATATTTT.

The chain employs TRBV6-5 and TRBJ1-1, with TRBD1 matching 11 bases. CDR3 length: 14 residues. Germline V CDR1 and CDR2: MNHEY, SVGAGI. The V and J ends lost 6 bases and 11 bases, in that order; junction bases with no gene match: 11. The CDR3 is CASRAGTGGDWAFF. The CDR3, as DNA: TGTGCCAGCAGAGCCGGGACAGGGGGTGATTGGGCTTTCTTT.

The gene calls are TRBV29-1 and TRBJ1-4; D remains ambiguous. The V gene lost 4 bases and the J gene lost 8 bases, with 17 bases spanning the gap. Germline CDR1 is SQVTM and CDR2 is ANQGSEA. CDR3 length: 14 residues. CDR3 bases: TGCAGCGTTGGAATATCCCGGAGTGGCGAAAAACTGTTTTTT. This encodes CSVGISRSGEKLFF. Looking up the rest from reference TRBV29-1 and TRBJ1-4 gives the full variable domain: SAVISQKPSRDICQRGTSLTIQCQVDSQVTMMFWYRQQPGQSLTLIATANQGSEATYESGFVIDKFPISRPNLTFSTLTVSNMSPEDSSIYLCSVGISRSGEKLFFGSGTQLSVL.

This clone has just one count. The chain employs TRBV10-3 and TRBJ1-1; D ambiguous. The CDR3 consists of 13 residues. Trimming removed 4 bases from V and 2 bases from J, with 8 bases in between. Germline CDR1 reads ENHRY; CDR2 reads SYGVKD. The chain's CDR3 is CAISVIDNTEAFF. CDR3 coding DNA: TGTGCCATCAGTGTTATCGATAACACTGAAGCTTTCTTT.

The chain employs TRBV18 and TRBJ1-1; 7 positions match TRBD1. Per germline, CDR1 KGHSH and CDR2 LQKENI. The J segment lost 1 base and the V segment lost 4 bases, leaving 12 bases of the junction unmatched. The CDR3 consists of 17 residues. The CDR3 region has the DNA TGTGCCAGCTCACGCAGGTCGGCGGGACAGAGGAACACTGAAGCTTTCTTT. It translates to CASSRRSAGQRNTEAFF.

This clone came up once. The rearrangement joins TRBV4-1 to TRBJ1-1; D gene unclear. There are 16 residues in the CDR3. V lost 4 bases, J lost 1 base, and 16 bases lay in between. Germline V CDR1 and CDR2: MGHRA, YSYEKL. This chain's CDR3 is CASSLFPQVGNTEAFF. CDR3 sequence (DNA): TGCGCCAGCAGCCTATTCCCCCAGGTGGGGAACACTGAAGCTTTCTTT.

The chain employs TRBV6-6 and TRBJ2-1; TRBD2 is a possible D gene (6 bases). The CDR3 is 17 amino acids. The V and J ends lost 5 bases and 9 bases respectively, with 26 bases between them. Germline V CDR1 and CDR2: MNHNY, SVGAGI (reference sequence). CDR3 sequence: CASSQLPGREPVSEQFF. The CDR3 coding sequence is TGTGCCAGCAGTCAATTGCCGGGACGGGAGCCGGTATCTGAGCAGTTCTTC.

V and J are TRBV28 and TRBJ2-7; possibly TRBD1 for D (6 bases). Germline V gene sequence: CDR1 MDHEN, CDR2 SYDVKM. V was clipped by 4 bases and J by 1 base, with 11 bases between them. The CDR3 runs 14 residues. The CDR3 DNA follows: TGTGCCAGCAGTTCCAAAAGGGGGTCCTACGAGCAGTACTTC. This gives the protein CASSSKRGSYEQYF.

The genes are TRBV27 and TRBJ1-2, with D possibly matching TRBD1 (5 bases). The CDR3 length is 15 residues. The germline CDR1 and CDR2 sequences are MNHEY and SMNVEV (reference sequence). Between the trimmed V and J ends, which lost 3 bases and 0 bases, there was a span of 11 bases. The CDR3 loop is CASSLWDGANYGYTF. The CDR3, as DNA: TGTGCCAGCAGTTTGTGGGACGGAGCTAACTATGGCTACACCTTC.

DNA for the CDR3: TGCGCCAGCAGCTTGGCCGGGGCCGCCCGGAATGAGCAGTTCTTC. Its translation: CASSLAGAARNEQFF. The chain carries TRBV5-1 and TRBJ2-1; D is possibly TRBD1 or TRBD2 (5 bases each). The germline gives CDR1 SGHRS, CDR2 YFSETQ. There are 15 residues in the CDR3. With 0 bases removed from V and 7 bases from J, the gap between germline ends came to 14 bases. The full variable domain, rest sourced from reference TRBV5-1 and TRBJ2-1, is KAGVTQTPRYLIKTRGQQVTLSCSPISGHRSVSWYQQTPGQGLQFLFEYFSETQRNKGNFPGRFSGRQFSNSRSEMNVSTLELGDSALYLCASSLAGAARNEQFFGPGTRLTVL.

This CDR3 reads CASASGAAIWEKLFF. As DNA, the CDR3 is TGTGCCAGCGCGTCGGGGGCCGCCATATGGGAAAAACTGTTTTTT. This chain connects TRBV27 to TRBJ1-4; D possibly corresponds to TRBD1 (6 bases). The CDR3 covers 15 residues. Germline V gene lookup returns CDR1 MNHEY and CDR2 SMNVEV (reference sequence). Trimming left V 8 bases short and J 8 bases short, with 21 bases between. Based on the CDR3 plus reference TRBV27 and TRBJ1-4, the full variable domain is EAQVTQNPRYLITVTGKKLTVTCSQNMNHEYMSWYRQDPGLGLRQIYYSMNVEVTDKGDVPEGYKVSRKEKRNFPLILESPSPNQTSLYFCASASGAAIWEKLFFGSGTQLSVL.

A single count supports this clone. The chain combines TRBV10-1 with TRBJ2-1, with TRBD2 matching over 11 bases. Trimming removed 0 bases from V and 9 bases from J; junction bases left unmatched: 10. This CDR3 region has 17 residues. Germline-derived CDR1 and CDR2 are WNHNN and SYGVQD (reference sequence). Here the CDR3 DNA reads TGCGCCAGCAGTGAGTCATGGTCGACTAGCGGGGCCCCTGAGCAGTTCTTC. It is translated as CASSESWSTSGAPEQFF.